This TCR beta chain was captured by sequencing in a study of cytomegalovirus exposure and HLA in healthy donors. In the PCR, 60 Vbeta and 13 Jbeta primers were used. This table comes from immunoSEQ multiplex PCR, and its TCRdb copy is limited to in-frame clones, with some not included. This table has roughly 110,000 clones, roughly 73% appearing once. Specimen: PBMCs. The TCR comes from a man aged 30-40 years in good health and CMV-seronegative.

CDR3 bases: TGTGCCAGCAGTGAGGCCGACAGGGGCCTCGAAGCTTTCTTT. Protein product: CASSEADRGLEAFF. The chain joins TRBV2 to TRBJ1-1; TRBD1 matches at 8 bases. The CDR3 extends over 14 amino acids. Germline V gene sequence: CDR1 SNHLY, CDR2 FYNNEI. The ends lost 3 bases at V and 8 bases at J; junction bases unmatched: 8. Full variable domain (remainder filled in from reference TRBV2 and TRBJ1-1): EPEVTQTPSHQVTQMGQEVILRCVPISNHLYFYWYRQILGQKVEFLVSFYNNEISEKSEIFDDQFSVERPDGSNFTLKIRSTKLEDSAMYFCASSEADRGLEAFFGQGTRLTVV.